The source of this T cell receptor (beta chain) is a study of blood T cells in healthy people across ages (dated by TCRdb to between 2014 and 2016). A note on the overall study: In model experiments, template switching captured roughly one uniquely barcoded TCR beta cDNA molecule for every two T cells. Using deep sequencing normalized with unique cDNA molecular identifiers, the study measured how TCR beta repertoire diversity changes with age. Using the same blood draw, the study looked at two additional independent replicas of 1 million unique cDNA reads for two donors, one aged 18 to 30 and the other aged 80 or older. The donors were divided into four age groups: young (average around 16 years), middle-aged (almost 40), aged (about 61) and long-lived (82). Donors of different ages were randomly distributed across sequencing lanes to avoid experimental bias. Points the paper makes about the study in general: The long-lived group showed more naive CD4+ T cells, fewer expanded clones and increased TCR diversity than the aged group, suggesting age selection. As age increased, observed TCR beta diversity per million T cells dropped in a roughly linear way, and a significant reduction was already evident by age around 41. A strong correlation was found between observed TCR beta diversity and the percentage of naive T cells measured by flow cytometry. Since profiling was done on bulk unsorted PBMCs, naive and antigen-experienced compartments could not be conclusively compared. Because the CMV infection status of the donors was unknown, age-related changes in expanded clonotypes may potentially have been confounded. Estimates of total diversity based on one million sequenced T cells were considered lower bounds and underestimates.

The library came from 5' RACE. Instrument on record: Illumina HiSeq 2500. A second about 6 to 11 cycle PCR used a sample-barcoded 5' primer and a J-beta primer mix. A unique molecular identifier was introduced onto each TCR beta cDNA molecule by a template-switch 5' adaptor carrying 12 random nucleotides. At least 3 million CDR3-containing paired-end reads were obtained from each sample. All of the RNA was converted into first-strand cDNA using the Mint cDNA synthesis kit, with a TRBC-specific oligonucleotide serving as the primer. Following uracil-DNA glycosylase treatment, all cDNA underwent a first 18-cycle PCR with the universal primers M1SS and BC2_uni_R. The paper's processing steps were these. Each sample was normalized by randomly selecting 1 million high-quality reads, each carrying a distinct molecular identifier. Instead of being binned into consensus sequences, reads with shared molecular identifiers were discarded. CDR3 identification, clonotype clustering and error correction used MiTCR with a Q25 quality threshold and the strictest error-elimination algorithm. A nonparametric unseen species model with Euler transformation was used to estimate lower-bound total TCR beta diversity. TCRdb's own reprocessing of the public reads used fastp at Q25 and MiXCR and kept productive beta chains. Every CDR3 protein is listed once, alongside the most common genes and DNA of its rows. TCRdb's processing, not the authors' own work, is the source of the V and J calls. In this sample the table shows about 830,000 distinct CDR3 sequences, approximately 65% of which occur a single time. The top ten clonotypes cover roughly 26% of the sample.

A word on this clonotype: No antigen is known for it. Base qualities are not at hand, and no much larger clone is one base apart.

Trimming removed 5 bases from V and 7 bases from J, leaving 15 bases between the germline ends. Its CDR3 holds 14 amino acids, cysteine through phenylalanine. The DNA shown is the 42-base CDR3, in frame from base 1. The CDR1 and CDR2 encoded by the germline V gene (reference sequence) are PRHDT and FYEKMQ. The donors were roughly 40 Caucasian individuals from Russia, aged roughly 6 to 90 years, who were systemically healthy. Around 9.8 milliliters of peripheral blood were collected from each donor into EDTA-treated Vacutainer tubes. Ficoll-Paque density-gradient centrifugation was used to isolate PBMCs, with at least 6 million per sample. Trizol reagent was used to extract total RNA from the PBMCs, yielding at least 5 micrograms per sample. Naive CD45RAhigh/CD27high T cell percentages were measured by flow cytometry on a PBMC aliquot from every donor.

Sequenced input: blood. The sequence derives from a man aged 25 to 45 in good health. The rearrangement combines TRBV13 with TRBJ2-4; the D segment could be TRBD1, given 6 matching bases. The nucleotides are TGTGCCAGCAGCGTAGCACAGGGAAGTAACATTCAGTACTTC. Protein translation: CASSVAQGSNIQYF.